The TCR beta chain described here comes from a study of tumor-infiltrating lymphocytes in primary liver carcinoma. About the research overall: Treatment of the patients' primary liver carcinoma consisted of surgical resection. Study conclusions and caveats: The study found a significantly higher top-250-clone fraction in tumors than in blood (p = 0.039).

CDR3 size: 14 residues. V dropped 5 bases and J dropped 6 bases, with 14 bases sitting between them. The V gene's germline CDR1 is SGHAT and CDR2 FQNNGV. A constant-region primer served to make TCR beta cDNA from roughly 500 ng total RNA. Construction of TCR beta libraries relied on three successive nested multiplex PCR rounds employing slightly modified ARM-PCR. For around 9 cycles apiece, the opening two PCR rounds ran with TRBV1-TRBV30 forward primers and a C-beta reverse primer. TCRdb recomputed calls from the multiplex PCR reads with MiXCR, one row per CDR3 protein. The table lists 250,000 to 400,000 distinct CDR3 sequences, more than 55% of them singletons. Blood RNA was derived from unsorted whole blood, and germline DNA was extracted too. This clonotype has at least ten counts. What it binds is not known.

This sequence was found in a man aged 35-49 years with primary liver carcinoma and hepatitis B virus infection. Sequences were obtained from peripheral blood. This chain uses TRBV11-2 with TRBJ2-4; no definite D call. The CDR3 is CASSPRLYSNIQYF. Here the CDR3 DNA reads TGTGCCAGCAGCCCCCGACTGTACTCAAACATTCAGTACTTC.